This TCR beta chain derives from a study of blood T cell repertoires in COVID-19. Per the original methods: It was from reference gene primer amplification that nucleated cell counts were estimated. Sequencing was performed with immunoSEQ multiplex PCR; in TCRdb, only in-frame clones are kept and a portion is missing. V, J and clone size are those of that table, while D and trimming were read from the DNA. The data show hundreds of thousands of clones, around 90% seen once. This sequence was found in a human donor in a cohort sampled during active COVID-19. Sequenced sample: peripheral blood.

CDR3 in amino acids: CSVEWAGQETQYF. The CDR3 bases are TGCAGCGTTGAATGGGCAGGACAAGAGACCCAGTACTTC. V and J are TRBV29-1 and TRBJ2-5; no reliable D call. Trimming took off 2 bases at V and 2 bases at J, with 9 bases between the two ends. This CDR3 has 13 amino acids. The germline V gene has CDR1 SQVTM and CDR2 ANQGSEA.